The present entry profiles one TCR beta chain with its context. The source of the sample is a study of blood T cell repertoires in COVID-19. Across the whole study: Italy, Spain and the United States were the sources of the convalescent and acute COVID-19 samples. PBMCs, B-cell-depleted T cells, or T cells were the source of the cDNA or gDNA that made up the material.

V was trimmed by 6 bases and J by 6 bases, leaving 14 bases between them. The germline CDR1 and CDR2 sequences are MNHNY and SVGAGI (reference sequence). The CDR3 runs 13 residues. Per the authors' pipeline: Reference gene primer amplification in the assay estimated nucleated cell counts. Sequencing was performed with immunoSEQ multiplex PCR; in TCRdb, only in-frame clones are kept and a portion is missing. V and J calls and clone size are given by that table; D and trimming were obtained from the DNA. The sample has under 300,000 clones; 88% are singletons. The clonotype was recovered from a woman younger than 45 with acute or convalescent COVID-19. V gene TRBV6-6 combines with J gene TRBJ1-2; D is unclear. The sample consisted of peripheral blood. The CDR3 region has the DNA TGTGCCAGCAGCAAACTATTCCTGGATGGCTACACCTTC. Translated: CASSKLFLDGYTF.